Listed here is a single T cell receptor (beta chain). Its antigen is unidentified. A J-beta primer mix and a sample-barcoded 5' primer were used in a second PCR of about 7 to 12 cycles. TCRdb reprocessed the 5' RACE reads via MiXCR and lists one record per CDR3 protein. The repertoire holds roughly 720,000 distinct CDR3 sequences, with around half as singletons. PBMCs numbering at least 7 million were isolated per sample. The data originate from a study of blood T cells in healthy people across ages. Study-wide results and limits: Significant beta diversity loss was already apparent by age approximately 40, declining roughly linearly. Total diversity from one million sequenced T cells was likely underestimated. A conclusive naive versus antigen-experienced comparison was prevented by the unsorted PBMCs.

The germline V gene encodes CDR1 MGHDK and CDR2 SYGVNS. The CDR3 length is 13 residues. V dropped 6 bases and J dropped 4; count of bases not matched to a gene: 3. The chain recombines TRBV25-1 with TRBJ1-1; TRBD1 matches 9 bases. This clonotype originated in an older man in good health. Sequencing was performed on blood. In DNA, the CDR3 is TGTGCCAGCAGGGGACAGGGTACCACTGAAGCTTTCTTT. This encodes CASRGQGTTEAFF.